This TCR beta chain was captured by sequencing in a study of cytomegalovirus exposure and HLA in healthy donors. In the PCR, 60 Vbeta and 13 Jbeta primers were used. Some clones are missing from TCRdb's copy, which holds only in-frame ones; the method was immunoSEQ multiplex PCR. Of about 130,000 clones listed, 60% to 85% were seen once; the top ten hold around 1.8%. The sample consisted of PBMCs. This receptor was obtained from a female donor in good health and CMV-seropositive.

The CDR3 is CASSLASGSRDTQYF. The DNA of the CDR3 is TGTGCCAGCAGCTTAGCCAGCGGGAGTAGGGATACGCAGTATTTT. The J gene is TRBJ2-3, the V gene TRBV7-9; 8 positions match TRBD2. V lost 0 bases and J lost 6; bases outside the gene matches: 5. The germline V gene has CDR1 SEHNR and CDR2 FQNEAQ (reference sequence). This CDR3 comprises 15 residues.